This TCR beta chain was sequenced during a study of T-cell reconstitution after alpha-beta-depleted transplantation in children (dated by TCRdb to about 2016). For context, the study as a whole: Using TCR repertoire profiling, the study followed T-cell immune reconstitution in a quantitative way in children after TCRalphabeta/CD19-depleted allogeneic hematopoietic cell transplantation.

The library was generated by PCR. Sequencing used an Illumina HiSeq 2500. TCR library preparation used molecular barcoding, with unique molecular identifiers applied to normalize quantification of the TCRbeta repertoire. In-frame beta chains were kept once TCRdb had trimmed the public reads at Q25 with fastp and called clones with MiXCR. Merged by CDR3 protein, the rows form single entries marked with the most common genes and DNA. This sample lists about 47,000 distinct CDR3 sequences; 50% to 55% were detected once. The ten largest clones add up to roughly two fifths of the sample. The intended sense of this specimen's treatment or condition label: allogeneic hematopoietic cell transplantation with graft depleted of TCRalphabeta T cells and CD19 B cells. The transplant recipients were children given TCRalphabeta/CD19-depleted allogeneic hematopoietic cell grafts. This clonotype was counted between two and nine times. Its recognized antigen is unknown. Per-base qualities were not stored, and no clone one base away is much larger.

The research as a whole found: About two months after transplant, the apparently early recovery of alphabetaT-cell counts reportedly depended on just several hundred clones that had expanded rapidly and came from non-depleted graft cells. Over subsequent months, a decline in hyperexpanded clone frequencies was noted, and after one year, T-cell counts and TCRbeta diversity were mostly ascribed to newly produced T cells. In some patients, high TCRbeta diversity at day 60 was attributed to recipient T cells and intrathymic progenitors that had survived conditioning.

The germline V gene (reference sequence) yields SEHNR for CDR1 and FQNEAQ for CDR2. Its CDR3 holds 12 amino acids, cysteine through phenylalanine. Just CDR3 DNA is preserved here, 36 bases in frame from base 1. V is reduced by 1 base and J by 4 bases, leaving a spacing of 3 bases between them. The V gene is TRBV7-9 and the J gene is TRBJ2-3, with the D gene not clear enough to name. This material consisted of peripheral blood, taken before TCRalphabeta/CD19-depleted stem cell transplant. This TCR was sampled from a boy less than two years old with SCID, due to receive a stem cell transplant. The CDR3 has the sequence CASSLGPDTQYF. The sequence in DNA is TGTGCCAGCAGCTTAGGGCCAGATACGCAGTATTTT.